The rows below give T cell receptor beta chains drawn from one sample of a study of cytomegalovirus exposure and HLA in healthy donors. Data came from immunoSEQ multiplex PCR; TCRdb stores just in-frame clones and leaves some out. The table records about 150,000 clones, 70% to 80% of them present only once. The sequenced sample was PBMCs. These TCRs come from a woman aged 40 to 50 in good health and CMV-seronegative. The CDR3 runs from the conserved cysteine through the conserved F or W. The D gene is left open where the match is weak. Clone size appears in some rows only: once, few, many, or a class for an expanded clone.

J	D	size	V	CDR3	DNA
TRBJ2-2	TRBD1	-	TRBV19	CASRQGAGELFF	TGTGCCAGTAGACAGGGGGCCGGGGAGCTGTTTTTT
TRBJ2-1	TRBD2	-	TRBV29-1	CSVGGSGGFNEQFF	TGCAGCGTTGGAGGTTCGGGAGGGTTCAATGAGCAGTTCTTC
TRBJ2-7	TRBD1	-	TRBV6-1	CASSEGTGFSPSSYEQYF	TGTGCCAGCAGTGAAGGGACAGGGTTTTCTCCCTCGTCCTACGAGCAGTACTTC
TRBJ2-7	TRBD2	-	TRBV28	CASSLDGGSSYEQYF	TGTGCCAGCAGTTTAGACGGGGGGAGCTCCTACGAGCAGTACTTC
TRBJ2-5	TRBD2	-	TRBV5-6	CASSFVGLAGGGTQYF	TGTGCCAGCAGCTTTGTGGGACTAGCGGGGGGGGGAACCCAGTACTTC
TRBJ1-5	-	-	TRBV2	CASTPTGNQPQHF	TGTGCCAGCACTCCGACAGGCAATCAGCCCCAGCATTTT
TRBJ1-3	TRBD1	once	TRBV6-5	CASSSRGPGNTIYF	TGTGCCAGCAGTTCCAGGGGGCCTGGAAACACCATATATTTT
TRBJ2-3	TRBD2	-	TRBV4-2	CASSQAPTRLAGGSSTDTQYF	TGTGCCAGCAGCCAAGCCCCAACCAGACTAGCGGGAGGCTCTAGCACAGATACGCAGTATTTT
TRBJ1-2	TRBD1	-	TRBV2	CASSAQGPDYGYTF	TGTGCCAGCAGTGCACAGGGGCCTGACTATGGCTACACCTTC
TRBJ1-2	-	few	TRBV10-1	CASSESGRGGYTF	TGCGCCAGCAGTGAGTCGGGCAGGGGTGGCTACACCTTC
TRBJ2-7	-	-	TRBV29-1	CSVAPRDLPYEQYF	TGCAGCGTTGCGCCCCGAGACTTGCCCTACGAGCAGTACTTC
TRBJ1-2	TRBD1	-	TRBV27	CASSLTGDYGYTF	TGTGCCAGCAGTTTGACAGGGGACTATGGCTACACCTTC
TRBJ1-5	-	-	TRBV7-9	CASSPIGGGQPQHF	TGTGCCAGCAGCCCCATTGGGGGGGGACAGCCCCAGCATTTT
TRBJ1-6	-	-	TRBV7-9	CASSLGAPLHF	TGTGCCAGCAGCTTAGGGGCCCCCCTCCACTTT
TRBJ2-7	TRBD1	-	TRBV11-2	CASSLGQGLTYEQYF	TGTGCCAGCAGCCTAGGACAGGGGCTTACCTACGAGCAGTACTTC
TRBJ2-7	-	-	TRBV5-1	CASSLAGAHYEQYF	TGCGCCAGCAGCCTGGCGGGTGCCCACTACGAGCAGTACTTC
TRBJ1-4	-	few	TRBV5-5	CASSPGFGATNEKLFF	TGTGCCAGCAGCCCCGGGTTCGGGGCAACTAATGAAAAACTGTTTTTT
TRBJ1-5	TRBD1	-	TRBV11-2	CASSPGGTGLNQPQHF	TGTGCCAGCAGCCCGGGAGGGACAGGGCTCAATCAGCCCCAGCATTTT
TRBJ2-5	TRBD2	-	TRBV7-9	CASSFPGGAEETQYF	TGTGCCAGCAGCTTCCCCGGGGGGGCAGAAGAGACCCAGTACTTC
TRBJ2-2	-	-	TRBV9	CASSAPKNTGELFF	TGTGCCAGCAGCGCCCCCAAGAACACCGGGGAGCTGTTTTTT
TRBJ1-2	-	-	TRBV28	CASVSVGGGRGYTF	TGTGCCAGCGTCAGCGTGGGGGGGGGACGGGGCTACACCTTC
TRBJ2-5	-	once	TRBV2	CASSGRVEETQYF	TGTGCCAGCAGTGGCAGGGTGGAAGAGACCCAGTACTTC
TRBJ1-5	-	-	TRBV28	CASSSGYSNQPQHF	TGTGCCAGCAGCTCAGGGTATAGCAATCAGCCCCAGCATTTT
TRBJ2-2	-	-	TRBV10-3	CAISESGGFANGELFF	TGTGCCATCAGTGAGTCAGGGGGATTTGCGAACGGGGAGCTGTTTTTT
TRBJ2-1	TRBD2	-	TRBV10-1	CASSESVTSGLSYNEQFF	TGCGCCAGCAGTGAGTCAGTAACTAGCGGCCTCTCCTACAATGAGCAGTTCTTC
TRBJ2-7	TRBD1	-	TRBV6-1	CASSALTGVGEQYF	TGTGCCAGCAGTGCCCTGACAGGGGTAGGCGAGCAGTACTTC
TRBJ2-5	TRBD1	-	TRBV5-1	CASSSGQGRETQYF	TGCGCCAGCAGCTCCGGACAGGGCCGCGAGACCCAGTACTTC
TRBJ2-7	-	-	TRBV5-1	CASSFGGPNEQYF	TGCGCCAGCAGCTTCGGGGGGCCCAACGAGCAGTACTTC
TRBJ2-7	-	once	TRBV9	CASTPIAREQYF	TGTGCCAGCACCCCCATAGCGCGCGAGCAGTACTTC